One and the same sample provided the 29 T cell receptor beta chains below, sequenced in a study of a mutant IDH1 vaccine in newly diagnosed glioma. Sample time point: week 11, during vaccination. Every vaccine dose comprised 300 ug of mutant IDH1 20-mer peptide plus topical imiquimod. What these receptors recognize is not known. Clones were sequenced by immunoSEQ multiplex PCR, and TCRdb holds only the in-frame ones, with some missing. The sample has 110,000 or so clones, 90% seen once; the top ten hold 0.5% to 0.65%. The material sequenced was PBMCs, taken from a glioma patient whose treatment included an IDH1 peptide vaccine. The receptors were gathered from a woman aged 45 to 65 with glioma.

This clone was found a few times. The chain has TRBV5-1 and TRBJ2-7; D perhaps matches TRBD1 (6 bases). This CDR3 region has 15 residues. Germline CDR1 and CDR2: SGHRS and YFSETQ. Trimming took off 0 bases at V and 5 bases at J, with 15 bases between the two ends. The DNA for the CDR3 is TGCGCCAGCAGCTTGGTAGGGGGATTAGTCCACGAGCAGTACTTC. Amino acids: CASSLVGGLVHEQYF.

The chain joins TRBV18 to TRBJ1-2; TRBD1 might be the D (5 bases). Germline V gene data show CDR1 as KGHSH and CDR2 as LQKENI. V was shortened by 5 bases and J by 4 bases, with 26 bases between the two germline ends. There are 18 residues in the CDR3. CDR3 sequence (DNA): TGTGCCAGCTCATTGGGGACGGTGATTTCGGGCCGCGGCTATGGCTACACCTTC. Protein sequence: CASSLGTVISGRGYGYTF.

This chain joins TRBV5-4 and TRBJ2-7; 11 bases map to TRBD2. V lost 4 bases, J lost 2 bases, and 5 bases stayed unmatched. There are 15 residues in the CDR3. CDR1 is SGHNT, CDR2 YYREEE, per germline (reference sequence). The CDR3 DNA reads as TGTGCCAGCAGCCGGAGGACTAGCGGGCCCTACGAGCAGTACTTC. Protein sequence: CASSRRTSGPYEQYF. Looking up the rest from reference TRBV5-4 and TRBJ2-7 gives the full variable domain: ETGVTQSPTHLIKTRGQQVTLRCSSQSGHNTVSWYQQALGQGPQFIFQYYREEENGRGNFPPRFSGLQFPNYSSELNVNALELDDSALYLCASSRRTSGPYEQYFGPGTRLTVT.

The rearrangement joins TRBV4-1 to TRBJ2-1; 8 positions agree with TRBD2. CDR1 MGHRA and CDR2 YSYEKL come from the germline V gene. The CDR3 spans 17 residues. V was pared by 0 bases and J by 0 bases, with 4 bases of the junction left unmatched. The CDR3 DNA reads TGCGCCAGCAGCCAAGAGGTTAGCGGGACCTCCTACAATGAGCAGTTCTTC. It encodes CASSQEVSGTSYNEQFF.

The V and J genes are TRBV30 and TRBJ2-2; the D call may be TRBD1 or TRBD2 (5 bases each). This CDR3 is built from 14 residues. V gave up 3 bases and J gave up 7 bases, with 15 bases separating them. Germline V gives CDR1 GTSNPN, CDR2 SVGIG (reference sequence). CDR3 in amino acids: CAWREGTPGGELFF. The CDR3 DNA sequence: TGTGCCTGGAGAGAGGGGACCCCCGGCGGGGAGCTGTTTTTT.

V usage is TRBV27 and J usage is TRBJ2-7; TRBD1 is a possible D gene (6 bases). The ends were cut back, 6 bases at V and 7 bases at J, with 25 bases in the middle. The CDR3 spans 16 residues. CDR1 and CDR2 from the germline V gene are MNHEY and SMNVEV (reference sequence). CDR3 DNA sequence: TGTGCCAGCAGCCCCAGCGCGCGAGGGGGTTCTGGGGAGCAGTACTTC. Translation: CASSPSARGGSGEQYF.

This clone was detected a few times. The CDR3 coding sequence is TGTGCCTGGAGTCTAGGACTAGCGGAGAGCTACGAGCAGTACTTC. This encodes CAWSLGLAESYEQYF. V gene TRBV30 combines with J gene TRBJ2-7; 10 nucleotides align to TRBD2. The trim removed 2 bases at V and 3 bases at J, leaving 7 bases unmatched. Germline V lookup: CDR1 GTSNPN, CDR2 SVGIG (reference sequence). CDR3 size: 15 residues.

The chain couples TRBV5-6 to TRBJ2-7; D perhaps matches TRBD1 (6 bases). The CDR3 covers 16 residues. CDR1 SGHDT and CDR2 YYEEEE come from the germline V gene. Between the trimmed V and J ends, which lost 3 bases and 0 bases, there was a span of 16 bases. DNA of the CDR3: TGTGCCAGCAGCTCCGGCCTCCGGGACAACTCCTACGAGCAGTACTTC. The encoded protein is CASSSGLRDNSYEQYF.

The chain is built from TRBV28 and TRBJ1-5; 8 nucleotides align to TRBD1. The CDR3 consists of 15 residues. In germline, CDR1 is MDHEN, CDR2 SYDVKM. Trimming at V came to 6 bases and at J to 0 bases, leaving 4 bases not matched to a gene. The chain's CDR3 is CASREQGDSNQPQHF. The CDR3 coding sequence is TGTGCCAGCAGAGAACAGGGGGATAGCAATCAGCCCCAGCATTTT.

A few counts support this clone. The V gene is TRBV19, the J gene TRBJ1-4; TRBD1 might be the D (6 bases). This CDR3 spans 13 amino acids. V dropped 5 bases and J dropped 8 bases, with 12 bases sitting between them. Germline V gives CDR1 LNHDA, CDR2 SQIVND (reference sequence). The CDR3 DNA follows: TGTGCCAGTAGTTACAGGGCTCAGGAAAAACTGTTTTTT. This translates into CASSYRAQEKLFF.

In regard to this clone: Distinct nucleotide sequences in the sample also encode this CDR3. DNA for the CDR3: TGCGCCAGCAGCTTGGCTAGCGTTAACTACGAGCAGTACTTC. Amino acids: CASSLASVNYEQYF. V is TRBV5-1 and J is TRBJ2-7; a possible D gene is TRBD2 (6 bases). Trimming took 0 bases from V and 3 from J, leaving 10 bases between them. The CDR3 is 14 residues long. The germline gives CDR1 SGHRS, CDR2 YFSETQ.

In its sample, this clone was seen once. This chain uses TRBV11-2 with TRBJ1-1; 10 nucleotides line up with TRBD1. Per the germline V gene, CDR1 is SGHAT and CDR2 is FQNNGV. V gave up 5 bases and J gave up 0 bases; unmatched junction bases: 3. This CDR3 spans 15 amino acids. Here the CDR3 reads CASSQGQGMNTEAFF. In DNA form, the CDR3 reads TGTGCCAGCAGCCAGGGACAGGGGATGAACACTGAAGCTTTCTTT.

CDR3 residues: CASSEGLAGDEQYF. CDR3 sequence (DNA): TGCGCCAGCAGCGAGGGACTAGCGGGAGACGAGCAGTACTTC. This rearrangement joins TRBV5-1 to TRBJ2-5; 14 bases match TRBD2. The closer fit of TRBJ2-7 to the DNA end suggests the J call may be wrong. The CDR3 spans 14 residues. Germline V gene data show CDR1 as SGHRS and CDR2 as YFSETQ.

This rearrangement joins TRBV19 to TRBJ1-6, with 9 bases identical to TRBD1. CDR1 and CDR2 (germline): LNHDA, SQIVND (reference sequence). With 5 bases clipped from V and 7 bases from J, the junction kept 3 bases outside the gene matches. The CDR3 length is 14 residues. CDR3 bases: TGTGCCAGTAGTCGCGGGACAGGGAATTCACCCCTCCACTTT. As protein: CASSRGTGNSPLHF.

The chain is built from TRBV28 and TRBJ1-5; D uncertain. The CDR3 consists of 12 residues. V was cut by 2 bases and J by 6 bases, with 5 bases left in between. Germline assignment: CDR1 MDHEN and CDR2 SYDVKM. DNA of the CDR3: TGTGCCAGCAGTTTACCCGGTCAGCCCCAGCATTTT. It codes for CASSLPGQPQHF.

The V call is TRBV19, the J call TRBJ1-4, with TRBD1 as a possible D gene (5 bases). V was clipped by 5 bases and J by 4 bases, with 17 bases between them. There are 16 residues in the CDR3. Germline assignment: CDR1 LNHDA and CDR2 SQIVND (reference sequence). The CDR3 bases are TGTGCCAGTAGTCCCGGCGGGGGACGGTTTAATGAAAAACTGTTTTTT. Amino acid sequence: CASSPGGGRFNEKLFF.

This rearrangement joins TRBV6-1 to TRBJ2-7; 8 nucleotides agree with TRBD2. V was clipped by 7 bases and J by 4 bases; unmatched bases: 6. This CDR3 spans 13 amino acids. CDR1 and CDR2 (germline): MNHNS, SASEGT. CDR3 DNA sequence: TGTGCCAGCAAGTGGAGCGGGAGTTACGAGCAGTACTTC. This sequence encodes CASKWSGSYEQYF.

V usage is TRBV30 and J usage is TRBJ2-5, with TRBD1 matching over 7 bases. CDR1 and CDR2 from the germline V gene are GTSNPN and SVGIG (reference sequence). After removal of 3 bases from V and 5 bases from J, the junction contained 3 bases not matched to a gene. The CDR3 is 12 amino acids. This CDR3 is CAWRGQWETQYF. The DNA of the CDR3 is TGTGCCTGGAGGGGACAGTGGGAGACCCAGTACTTC.

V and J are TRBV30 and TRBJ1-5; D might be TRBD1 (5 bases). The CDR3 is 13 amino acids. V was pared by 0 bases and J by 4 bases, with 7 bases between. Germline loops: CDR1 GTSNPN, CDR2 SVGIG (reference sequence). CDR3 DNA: TGTGCCTGGAGTGTCGGACAAAATCAGCCCCAGCATTTT. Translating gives CAWSVGQNQPQHF.

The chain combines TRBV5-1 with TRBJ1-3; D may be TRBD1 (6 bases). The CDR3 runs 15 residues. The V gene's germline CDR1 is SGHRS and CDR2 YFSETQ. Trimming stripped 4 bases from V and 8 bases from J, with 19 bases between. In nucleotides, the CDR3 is TGCGCCAGCAGCAGATCGGGACAAGAGATGGACACCATATATTTT. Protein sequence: CASSRSGQEMDTIYF.

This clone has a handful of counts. The CDR3 DNA reads TGTGCTAGTGGTCCCCGCCGGCTTCACAGGGACGTGGAGACCCAGTACTTC. Translating it yields CASGPRRLHRDVETQYF. The chain recombines TRBV12-5 with TRBJ2-5, with a possible D match to TRBD1 (6 bases). V was pared by 5 bases and J by 5 bases, with 24 bases between. Germline-derived CDR1 and CDR2 are LGHNT and FRNRAP. The CDR3 spans 17 residues.

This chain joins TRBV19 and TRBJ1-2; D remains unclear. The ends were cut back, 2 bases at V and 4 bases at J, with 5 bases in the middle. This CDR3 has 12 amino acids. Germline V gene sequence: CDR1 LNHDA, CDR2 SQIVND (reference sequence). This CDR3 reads CASSINFYGYTF. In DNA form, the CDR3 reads TGTGCCAGTAGTATAAATTTCTATGGCTACACCTTC.

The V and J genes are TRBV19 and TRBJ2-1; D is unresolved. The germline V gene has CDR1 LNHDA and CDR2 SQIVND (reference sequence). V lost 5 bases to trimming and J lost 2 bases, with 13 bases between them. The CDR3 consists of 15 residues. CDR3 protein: CASSSTWNAYNEQFF. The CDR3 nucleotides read TGTGCCAGTAGTTCGACTTGGAATGCCTACAATGAGCAGTTCTTC. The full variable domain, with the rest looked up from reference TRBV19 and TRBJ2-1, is DGGITQSPKYLFRKEGQNVTLSCEQNLNHDAMYWYRQDPGQGLRLIYYSQIVNDFQKGDIAEGYSVSREKKESFPLTVTSAQKNPTAFYLCASSSTWNAYNEQFFGPGTRLTVL.

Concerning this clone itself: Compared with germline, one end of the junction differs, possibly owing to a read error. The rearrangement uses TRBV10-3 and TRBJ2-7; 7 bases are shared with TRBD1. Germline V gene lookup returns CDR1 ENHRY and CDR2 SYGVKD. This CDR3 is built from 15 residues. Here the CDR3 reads CAIRELTGTIYEQYF. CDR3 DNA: TGTGCCATCAGGGAGTTGACAGGGACCATCTACGAGCAGTACTTC.

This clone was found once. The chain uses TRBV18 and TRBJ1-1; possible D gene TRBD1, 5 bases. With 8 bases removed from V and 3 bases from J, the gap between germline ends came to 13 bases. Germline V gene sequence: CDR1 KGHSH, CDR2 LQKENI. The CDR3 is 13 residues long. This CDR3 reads CASPKSGDTEAFF. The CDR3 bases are TGTGCCAGCCCTAAGTCGGGGGACACTGAAGCTTTCTTT. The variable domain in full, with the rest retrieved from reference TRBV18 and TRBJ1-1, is NAGVMQNPRHLVRRRGQEARLRCSPMKGHSHVYWYRQLPEEGLKFMVYLQKENIIDESGMPKERFSAEFPKEGPSILRIQQVVRGDSAAYFCASPKSGDTEAFFGQGTRLTVV.

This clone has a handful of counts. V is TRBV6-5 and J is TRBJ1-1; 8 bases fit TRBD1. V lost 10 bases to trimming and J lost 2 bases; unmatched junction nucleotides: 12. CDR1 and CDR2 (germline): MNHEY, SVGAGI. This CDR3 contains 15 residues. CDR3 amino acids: CATRSGGSFNTEAFF. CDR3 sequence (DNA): TGTGCCACGAGATCAGGGGGCTCCTTTAACACTGAAGCTTTCTTT.

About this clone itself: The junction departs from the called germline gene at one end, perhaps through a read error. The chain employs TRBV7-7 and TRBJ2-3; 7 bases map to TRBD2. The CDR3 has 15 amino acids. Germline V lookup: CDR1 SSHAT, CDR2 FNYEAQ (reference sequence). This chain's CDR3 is CASSLGGVSTDTQYF. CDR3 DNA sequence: TGTGCTAGCAGCTTGGGAGGGGTCAGCACAGATACGCAGTATTTT.

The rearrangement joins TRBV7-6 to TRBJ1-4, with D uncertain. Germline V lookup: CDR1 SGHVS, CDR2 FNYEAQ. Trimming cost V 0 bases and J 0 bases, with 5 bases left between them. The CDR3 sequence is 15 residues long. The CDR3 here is CASSLAYATNEKLFF. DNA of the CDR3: TGTGCCAGCAGCTTAGCGTATGCAACTAATGAAAAACTGTTTTTT.

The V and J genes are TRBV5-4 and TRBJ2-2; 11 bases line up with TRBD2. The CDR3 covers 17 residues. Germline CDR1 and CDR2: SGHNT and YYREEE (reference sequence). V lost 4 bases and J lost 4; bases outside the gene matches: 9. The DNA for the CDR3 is TGTGCCAGCAGCCGGGGACTAGCGGAAACCTTCACCGGGGAGCTGTTTTTT. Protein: CASSRGLAETFTGELFF.